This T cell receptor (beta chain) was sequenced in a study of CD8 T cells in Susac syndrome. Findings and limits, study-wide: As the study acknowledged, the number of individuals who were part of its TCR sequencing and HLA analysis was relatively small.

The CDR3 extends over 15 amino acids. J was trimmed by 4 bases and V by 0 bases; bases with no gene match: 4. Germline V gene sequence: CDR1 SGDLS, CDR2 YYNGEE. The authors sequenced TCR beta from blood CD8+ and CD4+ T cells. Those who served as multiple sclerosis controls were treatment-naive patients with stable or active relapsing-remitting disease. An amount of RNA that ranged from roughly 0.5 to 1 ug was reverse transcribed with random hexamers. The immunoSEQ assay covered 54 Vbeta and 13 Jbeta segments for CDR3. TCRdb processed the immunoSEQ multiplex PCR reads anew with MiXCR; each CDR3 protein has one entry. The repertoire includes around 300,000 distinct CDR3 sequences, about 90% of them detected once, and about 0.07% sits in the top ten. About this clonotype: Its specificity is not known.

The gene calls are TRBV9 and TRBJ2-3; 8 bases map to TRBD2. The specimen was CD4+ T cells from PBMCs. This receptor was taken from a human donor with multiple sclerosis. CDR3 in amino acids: CASSVGTSGPDTQYF. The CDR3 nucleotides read TGTGCCAGCAGCGTAGGTACTAGCGGACCAGATACGCAGTATTTT.